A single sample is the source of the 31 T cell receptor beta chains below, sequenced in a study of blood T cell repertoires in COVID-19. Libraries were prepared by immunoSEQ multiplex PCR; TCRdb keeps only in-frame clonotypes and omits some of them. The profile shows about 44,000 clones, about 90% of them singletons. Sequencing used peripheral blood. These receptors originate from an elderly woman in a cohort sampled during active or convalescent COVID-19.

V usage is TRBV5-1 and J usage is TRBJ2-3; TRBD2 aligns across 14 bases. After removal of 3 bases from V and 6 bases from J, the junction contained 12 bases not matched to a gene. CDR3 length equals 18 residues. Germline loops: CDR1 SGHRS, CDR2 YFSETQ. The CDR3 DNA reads TGCGCCAGCAGCTCGGGAGGACTAGCGGGAGGCTCTCTGGATACGCAGTATTTT. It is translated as CASSSGGLAGGSLDTQYF.

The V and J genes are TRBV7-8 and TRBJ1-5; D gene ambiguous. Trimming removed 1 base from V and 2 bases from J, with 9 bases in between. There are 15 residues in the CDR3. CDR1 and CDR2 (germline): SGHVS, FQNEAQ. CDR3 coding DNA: TGTGCCAGCAGCTTAGGAGCGTTACGCAATCAGCCCCAGCATTTT. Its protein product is CASSLGALRNQPQHF.

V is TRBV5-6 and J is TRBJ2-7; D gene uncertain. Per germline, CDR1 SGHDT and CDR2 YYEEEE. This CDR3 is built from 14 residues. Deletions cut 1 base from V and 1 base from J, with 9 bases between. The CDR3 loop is CASSLSNPSYEQYF. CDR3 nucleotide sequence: TGTGCCAGCAGCTTGAGCAACCCGTCCTACGAGCAGTACTTC.

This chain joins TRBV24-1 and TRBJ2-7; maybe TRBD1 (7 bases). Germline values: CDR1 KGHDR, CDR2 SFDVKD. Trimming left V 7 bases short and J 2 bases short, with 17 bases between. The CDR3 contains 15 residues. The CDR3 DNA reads TGTGCCACCAGGGAGGGGGCGGACTCGACCTACGAGCAGTACTTC. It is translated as CATREGADSTYEQYF.

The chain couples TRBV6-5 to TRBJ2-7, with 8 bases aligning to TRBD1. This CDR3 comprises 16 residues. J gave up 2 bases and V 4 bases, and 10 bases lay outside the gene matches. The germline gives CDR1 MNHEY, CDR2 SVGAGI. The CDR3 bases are TGTGCCAGCAGTTCTCCCGGGACAGGAAAAACCTACGAGCAGTACTTC. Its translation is CASSSPGTGKTYEQYF.

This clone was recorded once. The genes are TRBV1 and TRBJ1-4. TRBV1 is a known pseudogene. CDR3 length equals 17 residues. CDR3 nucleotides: TGCACCAGCAGCCAAGATGGCCGGGGAAGTGGGTATGAAAAACTGTTTTTT. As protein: CTSSQDGRGSGYEKLFF.

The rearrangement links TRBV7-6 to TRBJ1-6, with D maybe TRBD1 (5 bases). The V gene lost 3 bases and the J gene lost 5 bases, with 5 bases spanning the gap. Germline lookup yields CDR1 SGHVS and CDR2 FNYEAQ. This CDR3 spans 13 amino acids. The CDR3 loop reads CASSLTDNSPLHF. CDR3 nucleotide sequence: TGTGCCAGCAGCTTGACAGATAATTCACCCCTCCACTTT.

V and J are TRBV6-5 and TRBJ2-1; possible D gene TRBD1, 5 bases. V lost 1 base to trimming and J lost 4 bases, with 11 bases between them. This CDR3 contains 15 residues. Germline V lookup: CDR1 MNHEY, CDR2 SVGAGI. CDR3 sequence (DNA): TGTGCCAGCAGTTACTTTGACAGTACATACAATGAGCAGTTCTTC. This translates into CASSYFDSTYNEQFF.

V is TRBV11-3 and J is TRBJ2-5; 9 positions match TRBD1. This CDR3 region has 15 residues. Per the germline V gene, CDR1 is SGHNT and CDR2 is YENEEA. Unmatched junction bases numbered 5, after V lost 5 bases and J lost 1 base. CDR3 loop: CASSARDRVQETQYF. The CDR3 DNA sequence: TGTGCCAGCAGCGCACGGGACAGGGTCCAAGAGACCCAGTACTTC.

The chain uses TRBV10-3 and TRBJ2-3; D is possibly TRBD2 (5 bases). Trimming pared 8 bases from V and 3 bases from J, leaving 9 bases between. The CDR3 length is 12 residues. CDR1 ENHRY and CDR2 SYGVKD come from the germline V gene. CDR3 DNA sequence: TGTGCCATCCGGGATCGTACAGATACGCAGTATTTT. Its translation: CAIRDRTDTQYF.

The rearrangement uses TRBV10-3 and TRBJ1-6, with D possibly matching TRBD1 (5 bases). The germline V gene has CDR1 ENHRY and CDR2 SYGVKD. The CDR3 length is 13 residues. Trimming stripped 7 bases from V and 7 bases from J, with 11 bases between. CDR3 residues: CAINDSPNSPLHF. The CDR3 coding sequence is TGTGCCATCAACGACAGTCCCAATTCACCCCTCCACTTT.

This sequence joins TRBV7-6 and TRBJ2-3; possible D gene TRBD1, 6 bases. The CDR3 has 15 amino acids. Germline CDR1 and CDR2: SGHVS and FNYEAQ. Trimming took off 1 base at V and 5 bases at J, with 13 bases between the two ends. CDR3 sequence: CASSLVPGEEDTQYF. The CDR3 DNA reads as TGTGCCAGCAGCTTAGTCCCAGGGGAAGAAGATACGCAGTATTTT.

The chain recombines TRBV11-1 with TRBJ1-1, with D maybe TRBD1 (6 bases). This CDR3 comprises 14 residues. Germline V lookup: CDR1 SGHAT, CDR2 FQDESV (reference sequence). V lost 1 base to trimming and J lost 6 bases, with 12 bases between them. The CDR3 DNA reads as TGTGCCAGCAGCTTAGTACAGGGATCGGCTGAAGCTTTCTTT. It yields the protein CASSLVQGSAEAFF.

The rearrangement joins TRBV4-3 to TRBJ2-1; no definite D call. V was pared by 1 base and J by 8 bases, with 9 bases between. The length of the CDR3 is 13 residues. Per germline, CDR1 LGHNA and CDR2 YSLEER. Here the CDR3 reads CASSQVSFHEQFF. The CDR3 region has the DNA TGCGCCAGCAGCCAAGTGAGTTTCCATGAGCAGTTCTTC.

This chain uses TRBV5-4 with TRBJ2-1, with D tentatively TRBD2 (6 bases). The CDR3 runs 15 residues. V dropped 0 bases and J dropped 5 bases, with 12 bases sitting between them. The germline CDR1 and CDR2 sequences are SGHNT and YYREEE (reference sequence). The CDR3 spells CASSLGGSGNNEQFF. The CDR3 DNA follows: TGTGCCAGCAGCTTGGGGGGTAGCGGTAACAATGAGCAGTTCTTC.

CDR3: CASTRDTLLMNTEAFF. The CDR3 region has the DNA TGTGCCAGCACCCGGGACACCCTATTAATGAACACTGAAGCTTTCTTT. The chain couples TRBV2 to TRBJ1-1, with TRBD1 as a possible D gene (6 bases). The CDR3 totals 16 residues. Germline V gene lookup returns CDR1 SNHLY and CDR2 FYNNEI. Trimming took off 7 bases at V and 0 bases at J, with 18 bases between the two ends. Supplemented by reference TRBV2 and TRBJ1-1, the full variable domain reads EPEVTQTPSHQVTQMGQEVILRCVPISNHLYFYWYRQILGQKVEFLVSFYNNEISEKSEIFDDQFSVERPDGSNFTLKIRSTKLEDSAMYFCASTRDTLLMNTEAFFGQGTRLTVV.

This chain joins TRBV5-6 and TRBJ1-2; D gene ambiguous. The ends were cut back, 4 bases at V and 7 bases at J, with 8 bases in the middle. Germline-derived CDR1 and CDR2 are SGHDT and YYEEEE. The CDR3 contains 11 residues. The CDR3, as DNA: TGTGCCAGCAGCCGCATAGTTGGCTACACCTTC. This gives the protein CASSRIVGYTF.

CDR3 in DNA: TGTGCCAGCAGCTCGGCGGACAGGGTGTACGAGCAGTACTTC. It specifies CASSSADRVYEQYF. The rearrangement links TRBV9 to TRBJ2-7; 8 positions match TRBD1. Trimming took 4 bases from V and 4 from J; bases not matched to a gene: 7. CDR1 SGDLS and CDR2 YYNGEE come from the germline V gene. The CDR3 extends over 14 amino acids.

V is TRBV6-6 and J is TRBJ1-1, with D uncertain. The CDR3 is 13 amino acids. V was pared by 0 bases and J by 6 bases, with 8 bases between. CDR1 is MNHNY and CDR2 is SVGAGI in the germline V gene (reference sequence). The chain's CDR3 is CASSYSAVSEAFF. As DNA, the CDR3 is TGTGCCAGCAGTTACTCGGCCGTGTCTGAAGCTTTCTTT.

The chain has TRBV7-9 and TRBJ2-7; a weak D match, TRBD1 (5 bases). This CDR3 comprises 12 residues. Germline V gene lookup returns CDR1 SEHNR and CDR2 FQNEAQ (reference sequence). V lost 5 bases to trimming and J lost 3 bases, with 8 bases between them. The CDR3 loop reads CASSLRVYEQYF. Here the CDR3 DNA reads TGTGCCAGCAGCCTCAGGGTCTACGAGCAGTACTTC.

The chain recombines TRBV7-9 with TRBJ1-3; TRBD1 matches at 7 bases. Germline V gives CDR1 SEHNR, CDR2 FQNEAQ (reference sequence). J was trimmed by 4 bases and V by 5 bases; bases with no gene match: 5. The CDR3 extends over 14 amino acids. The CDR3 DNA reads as TGTGCCAGCAGCCGTGGGACAGTAGGAAACACCATATATTTT. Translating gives CASSRGTVGNTIYF.

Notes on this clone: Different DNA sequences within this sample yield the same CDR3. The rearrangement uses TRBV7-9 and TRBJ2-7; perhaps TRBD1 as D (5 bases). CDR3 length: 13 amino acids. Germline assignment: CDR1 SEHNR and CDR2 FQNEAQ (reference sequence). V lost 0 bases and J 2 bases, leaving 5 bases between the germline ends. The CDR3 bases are TGTGCCAGCAGCTTAGCAGGGGCCTACGAGCAGTACTTC. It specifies CASSLAGAYEQYF.

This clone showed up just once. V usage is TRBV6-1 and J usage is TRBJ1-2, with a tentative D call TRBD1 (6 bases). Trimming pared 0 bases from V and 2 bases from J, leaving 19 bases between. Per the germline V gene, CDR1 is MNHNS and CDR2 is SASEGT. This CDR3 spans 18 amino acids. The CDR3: CASSEAPGGRVGNYGYTF. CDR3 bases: TGTGCCAGCAGTGAAGCTCCGGGGGGCAGGGTGGGGAACTATGGCTACACCTTC.

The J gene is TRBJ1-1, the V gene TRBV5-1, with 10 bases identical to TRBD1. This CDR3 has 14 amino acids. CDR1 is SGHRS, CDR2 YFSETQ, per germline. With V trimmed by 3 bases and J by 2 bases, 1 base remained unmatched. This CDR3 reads CASSWTGGNTEAFF. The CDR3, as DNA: TGCGCCAGCAGCTGGACAGGGGGTAACACTGAAGCTTTCTTT.

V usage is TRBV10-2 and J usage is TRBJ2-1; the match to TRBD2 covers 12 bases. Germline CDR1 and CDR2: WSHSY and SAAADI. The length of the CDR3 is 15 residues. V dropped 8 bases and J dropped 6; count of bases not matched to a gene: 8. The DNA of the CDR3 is TGCGCCAGCGGTACGACTAGCGGGAGCTTCAATGAGCAGTTCTTC. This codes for CASGTTSGSFNEQFF.

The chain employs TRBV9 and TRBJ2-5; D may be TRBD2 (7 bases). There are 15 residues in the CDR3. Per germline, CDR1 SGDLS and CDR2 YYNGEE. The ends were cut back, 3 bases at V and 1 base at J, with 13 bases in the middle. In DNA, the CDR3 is TGTGCCAGCAGCGGAAGGGGGGGCTTCCAAGAGACCCAGTACTTC. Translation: CASSGRGGFQETQYF.

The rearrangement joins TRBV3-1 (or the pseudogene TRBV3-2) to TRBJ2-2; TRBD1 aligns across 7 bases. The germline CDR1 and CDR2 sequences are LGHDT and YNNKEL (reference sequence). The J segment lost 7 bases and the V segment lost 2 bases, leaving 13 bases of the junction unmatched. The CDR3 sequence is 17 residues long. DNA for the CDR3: TGTGCCAGCAGCCAATTCCTAGGGAGAGGGGGCATCGGGGAGCTGTTTTTT. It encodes CASSQFLGRGGIGELFF.

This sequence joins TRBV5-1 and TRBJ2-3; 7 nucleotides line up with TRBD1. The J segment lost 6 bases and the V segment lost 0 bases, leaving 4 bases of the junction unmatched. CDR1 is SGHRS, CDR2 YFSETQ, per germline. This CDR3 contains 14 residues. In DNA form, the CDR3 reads TGCGCCAGCAGCTTGGAGGGGGCCGGCGATACGCAGTATTTT. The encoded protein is CASSLEGAGDTQYF.

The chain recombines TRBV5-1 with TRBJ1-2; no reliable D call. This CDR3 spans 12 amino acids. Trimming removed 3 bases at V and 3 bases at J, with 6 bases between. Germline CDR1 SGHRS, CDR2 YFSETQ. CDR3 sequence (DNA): TGCGCCAGCAGCTCCTTAGACTATGGCTACACCTTC. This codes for CASSSLDYGYTF.

The CDR3 sequence: CAGGTSGGGRTDTQYF. CDR3 nucleotides: TGTGCCGGAGGGACTAGCGGGGGCGGCCGCACAGATACGCAGTATTTT. This chain uses TRBV7-9 with TRBJ2-3; the match to TRBD2 covers 14 bases. The CDR3 spans 16 residues. Germline values: CDR1 SEHNR, CDR2 FQNEAQ (reference sequence). Trimming took 11 bases from V and 1 from J; bases not matched to a gene: 8.

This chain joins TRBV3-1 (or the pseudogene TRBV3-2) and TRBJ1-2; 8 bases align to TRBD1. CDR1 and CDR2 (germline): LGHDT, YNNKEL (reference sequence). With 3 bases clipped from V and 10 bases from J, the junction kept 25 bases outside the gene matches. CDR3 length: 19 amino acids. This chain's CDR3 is CASSHSISRDRPNLRPYTF. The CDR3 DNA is TGTGCCAGCAGCCACTCGATATCCCGGGACAGGCCCAATTTACGTCCCTACACCTTC.